This entry lists 23 T cell receptor beta chains sequenced from one sample in a study of Graves' ophthalmopathy and Graves' hyperthyroidism. RNA served as the template for amplifying TCR beta CDR3 regions. HTBI primers served in a first-round RT-PCR, which a second-round multiplex PCR followed. TCRdb ran MiXCR on the multiplex PCR reads and lists one entry per CDR3 protein. The repertoire includes 350,000 to 450,000 distinct CDR3 sequences, around 17% of them detected once, and around 1.4% sits in the top ten. Sequences were obtained from peripheral blood. These receptors were collected from a woman younger than 30 with Graves' ophthalmopathy.

At least ten counts were recorded for this clonotype. This chain links TRBV19 with TRBJ1-2, with a weak D call TRBD1 (6 bases). The CDR3 runs to 15 residues. Germline lookup yields CDR1 LNHDA and CDR2 SQIVND (reference sequence). Between the trimmed V and J ends, which lost 6 bases and 0 bases, there was a span of 14 bases. The CDR3 sequence: CASRGQGLPNYGYTF. The CDR3 coding sequence is TGTGCCAGTAGAGGCCAGGGGCTACCTAACTATGGCTACACCTTC.

This clonotype showed up many times. The genes are TRBV29-1 and TRBJ2-2; the match to TRBD1 covers 10 bases. Germline loops: CDR1 SQVTM, CDR2 ANQGSEA. The length of the CDR3 is 14 residues. With V trimmed by 6 bases and J by 6 bases, 7 bases remained unmatched. DNA for the CDR3: TGCAGCGTACCCGGGACAGGGGATTCCGGGGAGCTGTTTTTT. Translation: CSVPGTGDSGELFF.

The rearrangement links TRBV27 to TRBJ1-2; unclear D gene. The germline CDR1 and CDR2 sequences are MNHEY and SMNVEV (reference sequence). This CDR3 spans 11 amino acids. Trimming cost V 10 bases and J 6 bases, with 12 bases left between them. CDR3 region: CATQSTNGYTF. CDR3 nucleotide sequence: TGTGCCACCCAGTCGACAAATGGCTACACCTTC.

This clonotype was recorded at least ten times. This chain connects TRBV6-1 to TRBJ2-7, with 10 bases aligning to TRBD1. CDR1 and CDR2 (germline): MNHNS, SASEGT. This CDR3 is 17 amino acids long. V lost 1 base to trimming and J lost 2 bases; unmatched junction nucleotides: 8. The CDR3 protein is CASSEVVLGQGPYEQYF. The CDR3 DNA sequence: TGTGCCAGCAGTGAAGTCGTGTTGGGACAGGGGCCCTACGAGCAGTACTTC.

This clonotype was seen many times. The chain is built from TRBV13 and TRBJ2-7; D perhaps matches TRBD2 (6 bases). CDR1 and CDR2 from the germline V gene are PRHDT and FYEKMQ (reference sequence). The V gene lost 1 base and the J gene lost 5 bases, with 9 bases spanning the gap. The CDR3 runs 13 residues. CDR3 residues: CASSLDSGDEQYF. CDR3 DNA: TGTGCCAGCAGCTTAGATTCGGGGGACGAGCAGTACTTC.

There are many counts of this clonotype. The genes are TRBV9 and TRBJ2-5, with TRBD1 matching 7 bases. The germline CDR1 and CDR2 sequences are SGDLS and YYNGEE. The V segment lost 1 base and the J segment 7 bases; nucleotides outside the gene matches: 10. The CDR3 consists of 15 residues. The CDR3 here is CASSVFDRADGTQYF. CDR3 DNA: TGTGCCAGCAGCGTATTCGACAGGGCTGATGGGACCCAGTACTTC.

There are many counts of this clonotype. The V gene is TRBV30, the J gene TRBJ1-1; no firm D call. Germline CDR1 GTSNPN, CDR2 SVGIG (reference sequence). Deletions cut 3 bases from V and 3 bases from J, with 5 bases between. CDR3 length equals 11 residues. In DNA, the CDR3 is TGTGCCTGGAGCGCTGACACTGAAGCTTTCTTT. This gives the protein CAWSADTEAFF. Full variable domain (rest looked up from reference TRBV30 and TRBJ1-1): SQTIHQWPATLVQPVGSPLSLECTVEGTSNPNLYWYRQAAGRGLQLLFYSVGIGQISSEVPQNLSASRPQDRQFILSSKKLLLSDSGFYLCAWSADTEAFFGQGTRLTVV.

Ten or more counts support this clonotype. This sequence joins TRBV27 and TRBJ1-6, with D possibly matching TRBD1 (6 bases). Germline values: CDR1 MNHEY, CDR2 SMNVEV (reference sequence). The V end lost 6 bases, the J end lost 9 bases, and 15 bases lay between the germline ends. This CDR3 comprises 14 residues. The CDR3 protein is CASRIGGKGSPLHF. In DNA, the CDR3 is TGTGCCAGCAGAATAGGGGGAAAGGGTTCACCCCTCCACTTT.

The chain couples TRBV5-1 to TRBJ1-1; D might be TRBD1 (6 bases). Germline V lookup: CDR1 SGHRS, CDR2 YFSETQ. This CDR3 contains 15 residues. Trimming took off 0 bases at V and 1 base at J, with 10 bases between the two ends. The CDR3 DNA reads as TGCGCCAGCAGCTTGGCACGGGACACGAACACTGAAGCTTTCTTT. Protein: CASSLARDTNTEAFF.

This clonotype has a count of ten or more. Being one base from a much bigger clone, this may be a read error. V and J are TRBV6-1 and TRBJ2-5; TRBD2 agrees at 11 bases. Losses at the gene ends were 8 bases for V and 4 bases for J; bases not matched to a gene: 6. This CDR3 has 14 residues. CDR1 and CDR2 (germline): MNHNS, SASEGT. The CDR3 protein is CASWRLAGGETQYF. Written as DNA, the CDR3 is TGTGCCAGCTGGCGGCTAGCGGGAGGAGAGACCCAGTACTTC.

The chain carries TRBV6-2 or TRBV6-3 and TRBJ1-5; the D gene is possibly TRBD1 (5 bases). Trimming cost V 6 bases and J 0 bases, with 24 bases left between them. This CDR3 has 19 residues. In germline, CDR1 is MNHEY, CDR2 SVGEGT. The CDR3 DNA follows: TGTGCCAGCAGGGCCTTTTGGCAGGGAAACTTATATAGCAATCAGCCCCAGCATTTT. Translation gives CASRAFWQGNLYSNQPQHF.

Ten or more counts support this clonotype. This chain connects TRBV6-5 to TRBJ2-5, with D uncertain. The CDR3 runs to 15 residues. Per the germline V gene, CDR1 is MNHEY and CDR2 is SVGAGI. Trimming shortened V by 0 bases and J by 5 bases, and 13 bases separated the two germline ends. The CDR3 protein is CASSYSTAKMETQYF. The CDR3 DNA reads TGTGCCAGCAGTTACTCGACGGCGAAGATGGAGACCCAGTACTTC.

This clonotype was recorded many times. The chain is built from TRBV30 and TRBJ1-5; D is ambiguous. This CDR3 is built from 15 residues. CDR1 and CDR2 (germline): GTSNPN, SVGIG (reference sequence). Trimming pared 0 bases from V and 3 bases from J, leaving 12 bases between. The CDR3 loop reads CAWSVGWQINQPQHF. In DNA form, the CDR3 reads TGTGCCTGGAGTGTGGGTTGGCAGATCAATCAGCCCCAGCATTTT.

J is TRBJ2-7 and V is TRBV20-1; D unclear. The CDR3 spans 13 residues. V lost 7 bases, J lost 4 bases, and 17 bases lay in between. Germline V gene data show CDR1 as DFQATT and CDR2 as SNEGSKA (reference sequence). CDR3 coding DNA: TGCAGTGTTGATTCGGTTCTCGCATACGAGCAGTACTTC. Translated: CSVDSVLAYEQYF.

This clonotype came up many times. This rearrangement joins TRBV19 to TRBJ2-5, with D possibly being TRBD1 or TRBD2 (5 bases each). V lost 5 bases to trimming and J lost 7 bases, with 20 bases between them. The CDR3 is made up of 15 amino acids. The V gene's germline CDR1 is LNHDA and CDR2 SQIVND (reference sequence). This chain's CDR3 is CASSDSPGPPWTQYF. The CDR3 nucleotides are TGTGCCAGTAGTGATTCGCCGGGACCTCCTTGGACCCAGTACTTC.

There are many counts of this clonotype. The J gene is TRBJ2-7, the V gene TRBV18, with unresolved D. CDR1 and CDR2 (germline): KGHSH, LQKENI. The CDR3 is 12 residues long. The ends were cut back, 3 bases at V and 9 bases at J, with 12 bases in the middle. The CDR3 DNA reads as TGTGCCAGCTCACCGTTCCCCGACCGGCAGTACTTC. It yields the protein CASSPFPDRQYF. Looking up the rest from reference TRBV18 and TRBJ2-7 gives the full variable domain: NAGVMQNPRHLVRRRGQEARLRCSPMKGHSHVYWYRQLPEEGLKFMVYLQKENIIDESGMPKERFSAEFPKEGPSILRIQQVVRGDSAAYFCASSPFPDRQYFGPGTRLTVT.

This clonotype was detected many times. This chain joins TRBV20-1 and TRBJ1-1; perhaps TRBD1 as D (5 bases). Germline loops: CDR1 DFQATT, CDR2 SNEGSKA (reference sequence). V lost 5 bases and J 1 base, leaving 17 bases between the germline ends. The CDR3 has 15 residues. The chain's CDR3 is CSAVQGKVRNTEAFF. The CDR3 nucleotides read TGCAGTGCTGTCCAGGGAAAGGTACGGAACACTGAAGCTTTCTTT.

This clonotype was recorded a few times. This chain uses TRBV14 with TRBJ2-7; D might be TRBD1 (5 bases). The CDR3 is made up of 14 amino acids. In germline, CDR1 is SGHDN, CDR2 FVKESK. Trimming cost V 2 bases and J 3 bases, with 11 bases left between them. The CDR3 region is CASSQLGVLYEQYF. The CDR3 coding sequence is TGTGCCAGCAGCCAATTAGGGGTGCTCTACGAGCAGTACTTC.

In its sample, this clonotype was seen many times. The rearrangement uses TRBV5-1 and TRBJ2-3; 8 positions agree with TRBD1. The J segment lost 3 bases and the V segment lost 4 bases, leaving 10 bases of the junction unmatched. CDR1 is SGHRS, CDR2 YFSETQ, per germline. The CDR3 loop spans 16 amino acids. CDR3 DNA: TGCGCCAGCAGCGCCTCCGGACAGGGAGGAACAGATACGCAGTATTTT. This encodes CASSASGQGGTDTQYF.

The rearrangement uses TRBV7-2 and TRBJ2-7; D not resolved. Looked up from germline, CDR1 is SGHTA and CDR2 is FQGNSA. V lost 8 bases and J lost 8, with 22 bases in between. The CDR3 covers 14 residues. The CDR3 DNA reads TGTGCCAGCGCCCGGTGGAACACGGATTCGCAGCAGTACTTC. Translation gives CASARWNTDSQQYF.

The CDR3, as DNA: TGCGCCAGCAGCTTGAAGTCAGACGAAGCTTTCTTT. Amino acid sequence: CASSLKSDEAFF. The chain carries TRBV5-1 and TRBJ1-1; D not certain. Trimming took off 1 base at V and 8 bases at J, with 9 bases between the two ends. The CDR3 runs to 12 residues. The germline V gene has CDR1 SGHRS and CDR2 YFSETQ.

This chain joins TRBV18 and TRBJ1-3; unclear D gene. Trimming stripped 3 bases from V and 3 bases from J, with 9 bases between. Germline V gene lookup returns CDR1 KGHSH and CDR2 LQKENI. The CDR3 loop spans 14 amino acids. Here the CDR3 reads CASSPSAGGNTIYF. The CDR3 region has the DNA TGTGCCAGCTCACCTTCCGCCGGTGGAAACACCATATATTTT.

This clonotype was counted ten times or more. Its ends do not fully match the called genes, so a read error is possible. The V and J genes are TRBV6-2 or TRBV6-3 and TRBJ2-2; D is uncertain. The CDR3 covers 14 residues. Germline CDR1 reads MNHEY; CDR2 reads SVGEGT. CDR3 DNA sequence: TGTGCCAGCAATTACAGTCATCAGACCGGGGAGCTGTTTTTT. It specifies CASNYSHQTGELFF.